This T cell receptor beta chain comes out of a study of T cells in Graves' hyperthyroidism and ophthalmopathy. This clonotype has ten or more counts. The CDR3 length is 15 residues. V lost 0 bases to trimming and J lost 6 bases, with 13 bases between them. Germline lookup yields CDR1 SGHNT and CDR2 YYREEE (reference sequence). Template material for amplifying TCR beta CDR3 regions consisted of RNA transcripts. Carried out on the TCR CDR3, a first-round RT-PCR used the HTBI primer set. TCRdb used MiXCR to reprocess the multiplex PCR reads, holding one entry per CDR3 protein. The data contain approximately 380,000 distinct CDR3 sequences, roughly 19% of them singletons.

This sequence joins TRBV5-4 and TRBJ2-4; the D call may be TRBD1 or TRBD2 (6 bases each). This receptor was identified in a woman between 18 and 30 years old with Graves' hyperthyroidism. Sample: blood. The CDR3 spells CASSLGRDTRNIQYF. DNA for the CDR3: TGTGCCAGCAGCTTGGGGCGGGACACGAGAAACATTCAGTACTTC.